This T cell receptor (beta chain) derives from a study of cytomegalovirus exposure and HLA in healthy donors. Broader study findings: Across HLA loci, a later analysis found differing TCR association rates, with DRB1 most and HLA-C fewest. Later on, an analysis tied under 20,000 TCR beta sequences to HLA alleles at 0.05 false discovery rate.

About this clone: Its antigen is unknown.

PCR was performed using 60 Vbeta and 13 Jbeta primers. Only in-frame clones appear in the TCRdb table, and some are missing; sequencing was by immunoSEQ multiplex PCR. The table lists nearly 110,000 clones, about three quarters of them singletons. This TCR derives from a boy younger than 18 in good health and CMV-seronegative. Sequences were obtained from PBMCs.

Written as DNA, the CDR3 is TGTGCCAGCTCCCTCCGGGCAACAGGACGCCAATATAATTCACCCCTCCACTTT. Amino acids: CASSLRATGRQYNSPLHF. The chain carries TRBV18 and TRBJ1-6; tentatively, D is TRBD1 (5 bases). The CDR3 contains 18 residues. Trimming stripped 6 bases from V and 4 bases from J, with 22 bases between. The germline CDR1 and CDR2 sequences are KGHSH and LQKENI.